This T cell receptor (beta chain) was recorded in a study of early T cells in non-severe SARS-CoV-2 infection. From the 5' RACE reads, TCRdb called clonotypes with MiXCR, one entry per CDR3 protein. The top ten clones hold about 5.4% of a sample with roughly 46,000 distinct CDR3 sequences, about a tenth of them seen once. CDR1 is KGHSH and CDR2 is LQKENI in the germline V gene. V was pared by 2 bases and J by 3 bases, with 14 bases between. The CDR3 length is 15 residues. This clonotype was seen a few times. The specimen comprised whole blood, sampled at baseline. This clonotype originated in an adult who was a healthcare worker with PCR-confirmed SARS-CoV-2 infection or an uninfected control (not recorded which). The gene calls are TRBV18 and TRBJ2-7, with D possibly matching TRBD2 (6 bases). CDR3 nucleotides: TGTGCCAGCTCACCAATGGGGGGTCCGGGCTACGAGCAGTACTTC. The encoded protein is CASSPMGGPGYEQYF.